The TCR beta chain under discussion was sequenced for a study of spatial heterogeneity in lung cancer. Study-wide background: Alpha-chain sequences were consistently detected less often than beta-chain sequences. Unique TCR and UMI combinations averaged more than ten appearances each in raw reads.

CDR3 length: 15 residues. CDR1 and CDR2 from the germline V gene are SGHTA and FQGNSA. J was trimmed by 7 bases and V by 5 bases; bases with no gene match: 10. Individual TCR cDNA molecules each bore their own unique molecular identifier. TCRdb redid the calling of the 5' RACE reads with MiXCR, one entry per CDR3 protein. The sample yields tens of thousands of distinct CDR3 sequences, approximately 8.9% seen once. Time point: sample taken at primary tumor resection. No cells were sorted before sequencing. The whole RNA sequenced was extracted from tumor, nontumor lung or frozen PBMC. The donor group consisted of around 70 patients who had untreated, early-stage non-small cell lung cancer.

The gene calls are TRBV7-2 and TRBJ1-4, with 7 bases aligning to TRBD1. The sequence was obtained from a female donor with early-stage non-small cell lung cancer. Sequences were derived from PBMCs, sampled at surgery. The DNA of the CDR3 is TGTGCCAGCAGCCAAAGCGACAGGGTGGGTGAAAAACTGTTTTTT. Translating gives CASSQSDRVGEKLFF.